The 25 T cell receptor beta chains presented below share a single source sample, sequenced in a study of T cell responses to AZD1222 COVID-19 vaccine. Libraries were prepared by immunoSEQ multiplex PCR; TCRdb keeps only in-frame clonotypes and omits some of them. The repertoire has 120,000 to 150,000 clones, about 91% of them found once; the top ten carry under 2.5%. The source material was peripheral blood, sampled on day 0 of AZD1222 vaccination. The receptors shown here come from an adult in good health.

The chain combines TRBV7-6 with TRBJ2-1, with 16 nucleotides matching TRBD2. CDR1 SGHVS and CDR2 FNYEAQ come from the germline V gene. The junction had 7 bases not matched to a gene; V was cut back by 5 bases and J by 6 bases. The CDR3 has 17 amino acids. The CDR3 here is CASSRGLAGGPGNEQFF. Written as DNA, the CDR3 is TGTGCCAGCAGCCGGGGACTAGCGGGAGGGCCGGGCAATGAGCAGTTCTTC.

This clone has a single count. The rearrangement uses TRBV4-1 and TRBJ2-7; 8 bases line up with TRBD2. Unmatched junction bases numbered 8, after V lost 3 bases and J lost 4 bases. The CDR3 sequence is 15 residues long. Per the germline V gene, CDR1 is MGHRA and CDR2 is YSYEKL. This chain's CDR3 is CASSHGSAGEYEQYF. Here the CDR3 DNA reads TGCGCCAGCAGCCACGGTTCAGCGGGAGAATACGAGCAGTACTTC.

This CDR3 reads CSVPQTGRGYTF. CDR3 coding DNA: TGCAGCGTCCCCCAGACAGGGCGAGGCTACACCTTC. The chain recombines TRBV29-1 with TRBJ1-2, with TRBD1 identical over 7 bases. From germline, CDR1 is SQVTM and CDR2 ANQGSEA. This CDR3 region has 12 residues. V gave up 6 bases and J gave up 8 bases; unmatched junction bases: 9.

V gene TRBV28 combines with J gene TRBJ1-5; TRBD1 matches at 8 bases. CDR3 length equals 16 residues. J lost 6 bases, V lost 5 bases, and 12 bases had no gene match. CDR1 and CDR2 from the germline V gene are MDHEN and SYDVKM. The DNA of the CDR3 is TGTGCCAGCAGTCCCAAGGACAGGGCGCCCCCTCAGCCCCAGCATTTT. It specifies CASSPKDRAPPQPQHF.

About this clone: The same CDR3 arises from other DNA sequences in this sample as well. This chain connects TRBV27 to TRBJ1-6; tentative D call: TRBD1 (5 bases). CDR1 is MNHEY and CDR2 is SMNVEV in the germline V gene (reference sequence). Deletions cut 5 bases from V and 7 bases from J, with 12 bases between. This CDR3 comprises 14 residues. CDR3 region: CASSPGTANSPLHF. Written as DNA, the CDR3 is TGTGCCAGCAGTCCGGGGACTGCGAATTCACCCCTCCACTTT.

This chain joins TRBV5-1 and TRBJ1-6; the D is unclear. This CDR3 contains 14 residues. V lost 6 bases to trimming and J lost 14 bases, with 21 bases between them. CDR1 is SGHRS, CDR2 YFSETQ, per germline. The CDR3 reads CASTTDHPLGSLHF. Here the CDR3 DNA reads TGCGCCAGCACCACAGACCACCCACTCGGGTCCCTCCACTTT. Based on the CDR3 plus reference TRBV5-1 and TRBJ1-6, the full variable domain is KAGVTQTPRYLIKTRGQQVTLSCSPISGHRSVSWYQQTPGQGLQFLFEYFSETQRNKGNFPGRFSGRQFSNSRSEMNVSTLELGDSALYLCASTTDHPLGSLHFGNGTRLTVT.

This chain joins TRBV5-1 and TRBJ1-1; no firm D call. This CDR3 has 13 amino acids. The V end lost 0 bases, the J end lost 4 bases, and 7 bases lay between the germline ends. In germline, CDR1 is SGHRS, CDR2 YFSETQ. For the CDR3, the DNA is TGCGCCAGCAGCTTGGAGTCGGTCACTGAAGCTTTCTTT. Its protein product is CASSLESVTEAFF.

V gene TRBV28 combines with J gene TRBJ1-5; D perhaps matches TRBD1 (5 bases). This CDR3 has 14 amino acids. The V gene's germline CDR1 is MDHEN and CDR2 SYDVKM. Deletions cut 7 bases from V and 6 bases from J, with 16 bases between. The CDR3 loop is CASTMAGVGQPQHF. CDR3 in DNA: TGTGCCAGCACGATGGCGGGGGTCGGTCAGCCCCAGCATTTT.

This clone was found a few times. V gene TRBV4-3 combines with J gene TRBJ1-3, with TRBD1 as a possible D gene (5 bases). This CDR3 is 12 amino acids long. Trimming removed 11 bases at V and 1 base at J, with 9 bases between. Germline V gene sequence: CDR1 LGHNA, CDR2 YSLEER. The CDR3 coding sequence is TGCGCCTCAGGGACTTCTGGAAACACCATATATTTT. The encoded protein is CASGTSGNTIYF.

V usage is TRBV10-3 and J usage is TRBJ2-3; 14 bases are a match to TRBD2. Germline assignment: CDR1 ENHRY and CDR2 SYGVKD. The CDR3 consists of 15 residues. V trimming: 9 bases; J trimming: 3 bases; junction bases outside the gene matches: 5. The CDR3 DNA is TGTGCCATTGGACTAGCGGGAGGATCGACAGATACGCAGTATTTT. Amino acids: CAIGLAGGSTDTQYF.

In DNA form, the CDR3 reads TGTGCCAGCAATCCCGGCCCCTTGGGAGAGACCCAGTACTTC. It specifies CASNPGPLGETQYF. V gene TRBV7-8 combines with J gene TRBJ2-5; no definite D call. The CDR3 contains 14 residues. Germline lookup yields CDR1 SGHVS and CDR2 FQNEAQ. The V end lost 7 bases, the J end lost 4 bases, and 16 bases lay between the germline ends.

V is TRBV12-3 or TRBV12-4 and J is TRBJ1-5; D unresolved. The CDR3 is 13 amino acids. V was pared by 6 bases and J by 6 bases, with 12 bases between. This CDR3 is CASRGLEVQPQHF. CDR3 coding DNA: TGTGCCAGCAGAGGTCTGGAAGTTCAGCCCCAGCATTTT.

The gene calls are TRBV3-1 (or the pseudogene TRBV3-2) and TRBJ1-5, with 7 positions matching TRBD1. Germline V gene lookup returns CDR1 LGHDT and CDR2 YNNKEL (reference sequence). This CDR3 region has 15 residues. The J segment lost 9 bases and the V segment lost 4 bases, leaving 12 bases of the junction unmatched. CDR3 amino acids: CASSRVENRGWPQHF. The DNA for the CDR3 is TGTGCCAGCAGCCGTGTAGAGAACAGGGGTTGGCCCCAGCATTTT.

The V and J genes are TRBV18 and TRBJ1-1; D not resolved. The V end lost 2 bases, the J end lost 1 base, and 2 bases lay between the germline ends. Germline lookup yields CDR1 KGHSH and CDR2 LQKENI. The CDR3 runs to 12 residues. The CDR3 DNA is TGTGCCAGCTCACCAGGGAACACTGAAGCTTTCTTT. This codes for CASSPGNTEAFF.

The chain combines TRBV9 with TRBJ1-1, with 7 bases aligning to TRBD1. Germline values: CDR1 SGDLS, CDR2 YYNGEE. The CDR3 is 13 amino acids. The J segment lost 10 bases and the V segment lost 3 bases, leaving 9 bases of the junction unmatched. Here the CDR3 DNA reads TGTGCCAGCAGCGCAGAGGGGGGACAGCGAGCTTTCTTT. Its protein product is CASSAEGGQRAFF.

The J gene is TRBJ1-2, the V gene TRBV18, with a tentative D call TRBD1 (5 bases). CDR1 is KGHSH, CDR2 LQKENI, per germline. Between the trimmed V and J ends, which lost 2 bases and 0 bases, there was a span of 13 bases. The CDR3 contains 16 residues. In DNA, the CDR3 is TGTGCCAGCTCACCAGAGAGACAGCAAGCTAACTATGGCTACACCTTC. Protein sequence: CASSPERQQANYGYTF.

The V gene is TRBV6-5, the J gene TRBJ2-3, with D possibly TRBD2 on 5 matching bases. This CDR3 is 15 amino acids long. V was pared by 5 bases and J by 1 base, with 13 bases between. Per germline, CDR1 MNHEY and CDR2 SVGAGI. The CDR3 DNA follows: TGTGCCAGCAGTCTCCCTGGGAGCGGCACAGATACGCAGTATTTT. This encodes CASSLPGSGTDTQYF.

V gene TRBV19 combines with J gene TRBJ1-2, with unresolved D. The CDR3 spans 13 residues. Germline assignment: CDR1 LNHDA and CDR2 SQIVND (reference sequence). V lost 6 bases to trimming and J lost 3 bases, with 11 bases between them. The CDR3 bases are TGTGCCAGTAGCCTACTGAACTACTATGGCTACACCTTC. It yields the protein CASSLLNYYGYTF.

V is TRBV30 and J is TRBJ1-1; D gene uncertain. The CDR3 spans 12 residues. V was pared by 8 bases and J by 0 bases, with 10 bases between. CDR1 GTSNPN and CDR2 SVGIG come from the germline V gene (reference sequence). The CDR3 DNA is TGTGCCGGCCTCAGTTTGAACACTGAAGCTTTCTTT. This gives the protein CAGLSLNTEAFF. The whole variable domain, filled in from reference TRBV30 and TRBJ1-1, reads SQTIHQWPATLVQPVGSPLSLECTVEGTSNPNLYWYRQAAGRGLQLLFYSVGIGQISSEVPQNLSASRPQDRQFILSSKKLLLSDSGFYLCAGLSLNTEAFFGQGTRLTVV.

This rearrangement joins TRBV29-1 to TRBJ2-5; a possible D gene is TRBD2 (6 bases). The CDR3 covers 12 residues. The V end was cut by 6 bases, the J end by 1 base, with 9 bases between. CDR1 is SQVTM and CDR2 is ANQGSEA in the germline V gene. CDR3 residues: CSVAGSQETQYF. The CDR3, as DNA: TGCAGCGTCGCGGGGTCCCAAGAGACCCAGTACTTC. The complete variable domain, with remaining parts taken from reference TRBV29-1 and TRBJ2-5, reads SAVISQKPSRDICQRGTSLTIQCQVDSQVTMMFWYRQQPGQSLTLIATANQGSEATYESGFVIDKFPISRPNLTFSTLTVSNMSPEDSSIYLCSVAGSQETQYFGPGTRLLVL.

Written as DNA, the CDR3 is TGTGCCAGTATGGGACAGGTGAACACTGAAGCTTTCTTT. It encodes CASMGQVNTEAFF. The chain combines TRBV28 with TRBJ1-1; 8 bases map to TRBD1. This CDR3 has 13 residues. Unmatched junction bases numbered 3, after V lost 9 bases and J lost 0 bases. The germline gives CDR1 MDHEN, CDR2 SYDVKM.

V usage is TRBV11-3 and J usage is TRBJ2-3; D is possibly TRBD2 (5 bases). This CDR3 comprises 18 residues. V was trimmed by 5 bases and J by 0 bases, leaving 21 bases between them. Looked up from germline, CDR1 is SGHNT and CDR2 is YENEEA. CDR3 nucleotides: TGTGCCAGCAGCAATACGTTCAGGACTCCACCTAGCACAGATACGCAGTATTTT. Protein sequence: CASSNTFRTPPSTDTQYF.

The chain links TRBV30 to TRBJ1-2, with D unresolved. The CDR3 loop spans 13 amino acids. Deletions cut 0 bases from V and 11 bases from J, with 16 bases between. Germline CDR1 GTSNPN, CDR2 SVGIG (reference sequence). CDR3 DNA: TGTGCCTGGAGTGTAAATCCTTTCCTTGCGTACACCTTC. This encodes CAWSVNPFLAYTF.

This rearrangement joins TRBV18 to TRBJ2-3; TRBD2 aligns across 9 bases. Trimming removed 2 bases from V and 2 bases from J; junction bases left unmatched: 5. CDR1 is KGHSH and CDR2 is LQKENI in the germline V gene. The CDR3 length is 16 residues. CDR3 sequence (DNA): TGTGCCAGCTCACCAGTGGCGGGAGGGACCACAGATACGCAGTATTTT. Translated, it gives CASSPVAGGTTDTQYF. The full variable domain, completed using reference TRBV18 and TRBJ2-3, is NAGVMQNPRHLVRRRGQEARLRCSPMKGHSHVYWYRQLPEEGLKFMVYLQKENIIDESGMPKERFSAEFPKEGPSILRIQQVVRGDSAAYFCASSPVAGGTTDTQYFGPGTRLTVL.

The V and J genes are TRBV4-3 and TRBJ2-3; D tentatively fits TRBD1 or TRBD2 (5 bases each). This CDR3 spans 15 amino acids. The germline V gene has CDR1 LGHNA and CDR2 YSLEER. The V gene lost 1 base and the J gene lost 1 base, with 9 bases spanning the gap. Here the CDR3 reads CASSQGGIGTDTQYF. The CDR3 nucleotides read TGCGCCAGCAGCCAAGGGGGGATCGGCACAGATACGCAGTATTTT.